One sample yielded the 20 T cell receptor beta chains listed below, sequenced in a study of blood T cell repertoires in COVID-19 (TCRdb year 2020). The library was made by the immunoSEQ multiplex PCR assay. What TCRdb holds here is the immuneACCESS table cut down to in-frame rearrangements. Part of the clones is not present; checked against another copy, under half of the missing clones reflect an unresolved V gene, and the others are unexplained. The sample yields roughly 230,000 clones; over 70% were counted once. Of the sample, roughly 7.9% is held by the ten largest clones. Sequencing was performed on peripheral blood. The origin of the receptors is a woman of 80 years or more with acute or convalescent COVID-19.

The chain is built from TRBV5-1 and TRBJ2-1; D is perhaps TRBD2 (6 bases). The CDR3 consists of 16 residues. V shed 2 bases and J shed 1 base, with 13 bases lying between them. Germline CDR1 reads SGHRS; CDR2 reads YFSETQ. The CDR3 nucleotides read TGCGCCAGCAGCTTCCTGACTAGTAATTCCTACAATGAGCAGTTCTTC. Protein sequence: CASSFLTSNSYNEQFF.

V usage is TRBV9 and J usage is TRBJ2-5; 8 bases are shared with TRBD1. Germline-derived CDR1 and CDR2 are SGDLS and YYNGEE. Germline trimming cut 8 bases from V and 2 bases from J; bases unmatched to any gene: 2. The CDR3 is 12 amino acids. CDR3 loop: CASGQGQETQYF. The DNA of the CDR3 is TGTGCCAGTGGACAGGGACAAGAGACCCAGTACTTC.

This chain uses TRBV10-2 with TRBJ2-2, with 11 bases fitting TRBD2. CDR1 is WSHSY and CDR2 is SAAADI in the germline V gene. This CDR3 comprises 14 residues. Trimming cost V 6 bases and J 9 bases; bases outside gene matches: 6. Here the CDR3 DNA reads TGCGCCAGCAGATTAGCGGGGGGGCCGAGGGAGCTGTTTTTT. It is translated as CASRLAGGPRELFF.

In this sample, this clone turned up a few times. The rearrangement uses TRBV4-2 and TRBJ2-3; the D gene is possibly TRBD2 (6 bases). The CDR3 runs 17 residues. V shed 3 bases and J shed 0 bases, with 16 bases lying between them. Germline CDR1 reads LGHNA; CDR2 reads YNFKEQ. Written as DNA, the CDR3 is TGTGCCAGCAGCCACAACACCGGGACTCACAGCACAGATACGCAGTATTTT. Translation: CASSHNTGTHSTDTQYF.

This sequence joins TRBV27 and TRBJ2-7; 12 nucleotides line up with TRBD1. This CDR3 comprises 15 residues. Germline values: CDR1 MNHEY, CDR2 SMNVEV (reference sequence). Germline trimming cut 8 bases from V and 7 bases from J; bases unmatched to any gene: 12. CDR3 protein: CASGRGDRGHVEQYF. The CDR3 bases are TGTGCCAGCGGCAGAGGGGACAGGGGGCATGTGGAGCAGTACTTC.

The table lists this clone with a count of one. This sequence joins TRBV5-1 and TRBJ2-1; 10 bases line up with TRBD2. The V gene end was trimmed by 3 bases and the J gene end by 9 bases; junction bases not matched to a gene: 6. CDR3 length: 14 amino acids. Germline loops: CDR1 SGHRS, CDR2 YFSETQ. The DNA of the CDR3 is TGCGCCAGCAGCTCCCTAGCGGGGGAAAGTGAGCAGTTCTTC. Translation gives CASSSLAGESEQFF.

The genes are TRBV4-1 and TRBJ2-7, with 7 bases matching TRBD1. J lost 5 bases, V lost 1 base, and 8 bases had no gene match. The V gene's germline CDR1 is MGHRA and CDR2 YSYEKL. The CDR3 sequence is 15 residues long. This chain's CDR3 is CASSQGQGPFHEQYF. In nucleotides, the CDR3 is TGCGCCAGCAGCCAAGGACAGGGCCCATTCCACGAGCAGTACTTC.

The CDR3 reads CATSRDRGRNQPQHF. The CDR3 nucleotides are TGTGCCACCAGCAGAGACAGGGGGCGGAATCAGCCCCAGCATTTT. This chain connects TRBV15 to TRBJ1-5; 8 bases line up with TRBD1. The CDR3 spans 15 residues. J lost 4 bases, V lost 0 bases, and 2 bases had no gene match. Germline assignment: CDR1 LNHNV and CDR2 YYDKDF (reference sequence).

The chain employs TRBV7-2 and TRBJ2-2, with unresolved D. The ends were cut back, 2 bases at V and 2 bases at J, with 6 bases in the middle. The germline V gene encodes CDR1 SGHTA and CDR2 FQGNSA. The CDR3 runs 14 residues. This CDR3 is CASSLRSNTGELFF. The CDR3 region has the DNA TGTGCCAGCAGCTTAAGGAGCAACACCGGGGAGCTGTTTTTT.

This chain joins TRBV2 and TRBJ2-7; D uncertain. CDR1 is SNHLY, CDR2 FYNNEI, per germline. The CDR3 has 14 amino acids. Trimming removed 4 bases from V and 3 bases from J, with 13 bases in between. The CDR3 sequence is CASSVSRLGYEQYF. CDR3 DNA sequence: TGTGCCAGCAGTGTAAGCAGACTGGGCTACGAGCAGTACTTC.

The CDR3 DNA reads as TGTGCTAGTGGTCAAAACAGGGGAGGGCAGTTCTTC. Its protein product is CASGQNRGGQFF. The rearrangement joins TRBV12-5 to TRBJ2-1; a possible D gene is TRBD1 (7 bases). The V and J ends lost 5 bases and 12 bases respectively, with 14 bases between them. The germline gives CDR1 LGHNT, CDR2 FRNRAP. The CDR3 totals 12 residues.

The V and J genes are TRBV12-3 or TRBV12-4 and TRBJ2-1; a weak D match, TRBD2 (5 bases). The CDR3 is 13 residues long. The ends were cut back, 3 bases at V and 8 bases at J, with 11 bases in the middle. CDR3 amino acids: CASSLKRGDEQFF. The CDR3 nucleotides are TGTGCCAGCAGTTTGAAACGGGGAGATGAGCAGTTCTTC.

The chain joins TRBV2 to TRBJ2-5; 9 bases are shared with TRBD2. Germline V CDR1 and CDR2: SNHLY, FYNNEI. The CDR3 is 14 residues long. V lost 7 bases to trimming and J lost 4 bases; unmatched junction nucleotides: 7. The CDR3 nucleotides read TGTGCCAGCAAGGTTAGCGGGAGTGGAGAGACCCAGTACTTC. Translated, it gives CASKVSGSGETQYF. Combining the CDR3 with reference TRBV2 and TRBJ2-5 gives the whole variable domain EPEVTQTPSHQVTQMGQEVILRCVPISNHLYFYWYRQILGQKVEFLVSFYNNEISEKSEIFDDQFSVERPDGSNFTLKIRSTKLEDSAMYFCASKVSGSGETQYFGPGTRLLVL.

This clone was found once. V gene TRBV7-8 combines with J gene TRBJ1-1; TRBD1 is a possible D gene (5 bases). Trimming pared 1 base from V and 7 bases from J, leaving 16 bases between. The CDR3 totals 15 residues. Germline CDR1 is SGHVS and CDR2 is FQNEAQ. This CDR3 is CASSLGALRQFEAFF. In DNA form, the CDR3 reads TGTGCCAGCAGCTTAGGGGCTTTGCGACAGTTTGAAGCTTTCTTT.

The rearrangement uses TRBV14 and TRBJ2-7; D is perhaps TRBD2 (7 bases). Germline CDR1 SGHDN, CDR2 FVKESK. The CDR3 length is 18 residues. With 0 bases removed from V and 3 bases from J, the gap between germline ends came to 21 bases. CDR3 residues: CASSQDRGGRTLRYEQYF. As DNA, the CDR3 is TGTGCCAGCAGCCAAGATAGGGGGGGGCGGACGTTACGCTACGAGCAGTACTTC. The whole variable domain, filled in from reference TRBV14 and TRBJ2-7, reads EAGVTQFPSHSVIEKGQTVTLRCDPISGHDNLYWYRRVMGKEIKFLLHFVKESKQDESGMPNNRFLAERTGGTYSTLKVQPAELEDSGVYFCASSQDRGGRTLRYEQYFGPGTRLTVT.

The chain employs TRBV5-1 and TRBJ2-2, with 9 bases lining up with TRBD1. Germline CDR1 is SGHRS and CDR2 is YFSETQ. This CDR3 comprises 16 residues. Trimming at V came to 7 bases and at J to 7 bases, leaving 14 bases not matched to a gene. The CDR3 spells CASRLGTGTGGGELFF. The CDR3 region has the DNA TGCGCCAGCCGCCTTGGGACAGGGACCGGAGGCGGGGAGCTGTTTTTT.

This chain connects TRBV9 to TRBJ2-5, with D perhaps TRBD1 (5 bases). This CDR3 has 15 residues. V lost 0 bases and J lost 5, with 14 bases in between. The germline CDR1 and CDR2 sequences are SGDLS and YYNGEE. This CDR3 reads CASSVGLQGAETQYF. The CDR3 coding sequence is TGTGCCAGCAGCGTAGGTCTTCAGGGCGCGGAGACCCAGTACTTC.

This clone was seen just once. The chain combines TRBV28 with TRBJ2-7; TRBD2 is a possible D gene (6 bases). Trimming cost V 2 bases and J 4 bases, with 15 bases left between them. Per germline, CDR1 MDHEN and CDR2 SYDVKM. The CDR3 totals 15 residues. The CDR3 DNA follows: TGTGCCAGCAGTTTAAGCGGGTCAATAGGTTACGAGCAGTACTTC. Protein product: CASSLSGSIGYEQYF.

V usage is TRBV27 and J usage is TRBJ1-2; 10 nucleotides align to TRBD1. Germline trimming cut 6 bases from V and 0 bases from J; bases unmatched to any gene: 4. Germline V gene data show CDR1 as MNHEY and CDR2 as SMNVEV (reference sequence). The CDR3 sequence is 15 residues long. The CDR3: CASRPGQGANYGYTF. The CDR3 DNA follows: TGTGCCAGCAGGCCAGGACAGGGGGCTAACTATGGCTACACCTTC.

This sequence joins TRBV5-1 and TRBJ2-5; 11 nucleotides match TRBD2. Trimming at V came to 4 bases and at J to 4 bases, leaving 9 bases not matched to a gene. Germline V gene lookup returns CDR1 SGHRS and CDR2 YFSETQ. The CDR3 is 16 amino acids. CDR3 in amino acids: CASSAASGGSGETQYF. The CDR3 DNA sequence: TGCGCCAGCAGCGCGGCTAGCGGGGGGTCTGGAGAGACCCAGTACTTC.